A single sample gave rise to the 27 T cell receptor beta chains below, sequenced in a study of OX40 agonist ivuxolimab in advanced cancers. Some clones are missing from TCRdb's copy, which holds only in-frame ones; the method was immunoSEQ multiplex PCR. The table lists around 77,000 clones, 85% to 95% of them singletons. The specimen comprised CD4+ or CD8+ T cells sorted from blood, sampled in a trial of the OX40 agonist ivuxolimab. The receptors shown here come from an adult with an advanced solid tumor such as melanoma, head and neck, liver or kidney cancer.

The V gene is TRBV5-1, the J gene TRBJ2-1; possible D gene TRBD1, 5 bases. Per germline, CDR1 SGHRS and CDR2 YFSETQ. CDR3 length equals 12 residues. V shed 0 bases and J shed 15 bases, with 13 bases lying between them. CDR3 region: CASSLGQPPSFF. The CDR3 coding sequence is TGCGCCAGCAGCTTGGGACAGCCTCCTTCGTTCTTC.

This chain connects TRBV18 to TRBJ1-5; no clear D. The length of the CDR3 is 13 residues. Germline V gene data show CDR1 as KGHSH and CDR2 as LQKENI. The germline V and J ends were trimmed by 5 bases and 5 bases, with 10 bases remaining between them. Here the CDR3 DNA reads TGTGCCAGCTCAGCGTCCGCGGATCAGCCCCAGCATTTT. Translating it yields CASSASADQPQHF.

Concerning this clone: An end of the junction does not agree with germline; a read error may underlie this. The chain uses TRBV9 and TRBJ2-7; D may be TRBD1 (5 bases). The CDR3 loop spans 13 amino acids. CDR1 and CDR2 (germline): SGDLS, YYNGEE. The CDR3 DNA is TGTGCCAGCGGGGCAGGGAATTCCTTCGAGCAGTACTTC. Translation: CASGAGNSFEQYF.

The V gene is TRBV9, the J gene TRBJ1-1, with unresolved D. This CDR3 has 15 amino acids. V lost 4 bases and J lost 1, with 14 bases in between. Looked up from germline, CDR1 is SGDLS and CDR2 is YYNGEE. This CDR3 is CASSPLGLGNTEAFF. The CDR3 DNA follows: TGTGCCAGCAGCCCTCTGGGTTTGGGGAACACTGAAGCTTTCTTT.

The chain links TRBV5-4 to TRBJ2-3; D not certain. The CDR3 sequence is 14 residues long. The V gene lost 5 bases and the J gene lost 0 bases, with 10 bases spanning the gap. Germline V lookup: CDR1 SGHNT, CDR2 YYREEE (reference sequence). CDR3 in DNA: TGTGCCAGCAGTTACGACCCGAGCACAGATACGCAGTATTTT. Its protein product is CASSYDPSTDTQYF.

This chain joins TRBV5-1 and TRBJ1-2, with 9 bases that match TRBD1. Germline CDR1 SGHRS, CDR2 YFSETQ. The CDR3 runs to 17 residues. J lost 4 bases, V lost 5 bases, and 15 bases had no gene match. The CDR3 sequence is CASSRPGTGMGGYGYTF. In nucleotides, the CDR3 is TGCGCCAGCAGTCGTCCCGGGACAGGGATGGGAGGCTATGGCTACACCTTC.

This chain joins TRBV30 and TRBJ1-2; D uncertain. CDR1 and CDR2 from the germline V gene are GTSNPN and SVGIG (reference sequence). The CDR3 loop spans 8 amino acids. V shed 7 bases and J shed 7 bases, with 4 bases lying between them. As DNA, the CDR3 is TGTGCCTTGGGTGGCTACACCTTC. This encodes CALGGYTF.

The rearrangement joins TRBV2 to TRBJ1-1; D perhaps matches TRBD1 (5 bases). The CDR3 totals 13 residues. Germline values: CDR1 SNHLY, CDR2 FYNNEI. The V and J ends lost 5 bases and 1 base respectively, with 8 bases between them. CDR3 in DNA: TGTGCCAGCAGTAGAACAGGGAACACTGAAGCTTTCTTT. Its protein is CASSRTGNTEAFF.

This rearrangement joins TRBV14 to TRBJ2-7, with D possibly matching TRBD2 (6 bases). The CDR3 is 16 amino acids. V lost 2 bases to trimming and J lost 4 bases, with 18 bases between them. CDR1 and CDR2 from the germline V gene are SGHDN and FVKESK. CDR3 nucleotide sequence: TGTGCCAGCAGCCAATTCAGGGTAAGCGGGCGGTACGAGCAGTACTTC. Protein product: CASSQFRVSGRYEQYF.

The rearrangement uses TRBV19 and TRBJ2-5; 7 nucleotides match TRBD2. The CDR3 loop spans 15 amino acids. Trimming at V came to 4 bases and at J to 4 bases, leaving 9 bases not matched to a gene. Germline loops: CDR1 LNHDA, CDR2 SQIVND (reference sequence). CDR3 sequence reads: CASSKGLVRSETQYF. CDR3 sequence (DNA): TGTGCCAGTAGTAAAGGACTAGTGAGATCAGAGACCCAGTACTTC.

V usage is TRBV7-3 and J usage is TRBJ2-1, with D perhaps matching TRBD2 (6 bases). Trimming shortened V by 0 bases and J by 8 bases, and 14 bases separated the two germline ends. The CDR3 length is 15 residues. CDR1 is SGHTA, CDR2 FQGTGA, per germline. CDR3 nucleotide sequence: TGTGCCAGCAGCTTAACCAGAGGTGGAGGGTATGAGCAGTTCTTC. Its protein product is CASSLTRGGGYEQFF. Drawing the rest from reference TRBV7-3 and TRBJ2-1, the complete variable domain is GAGVSQTPSNKVTEKGKYVELRCDPISGHTALYWYRQSLGQGPEFLIYFQGTGAADDSGLPNDRFFAVRPEGSVSTLKIQRTERGDSAVYLCASSLTRGGGYEQFFGPGTRLTVL.

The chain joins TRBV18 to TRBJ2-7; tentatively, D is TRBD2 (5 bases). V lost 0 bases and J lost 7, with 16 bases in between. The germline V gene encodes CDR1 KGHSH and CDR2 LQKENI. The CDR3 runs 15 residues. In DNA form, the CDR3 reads TGTGCCAGCTCACCACCGTCGCGGGCTCTTCGGGAGCAGTACTTC. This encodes CASSPPSRALREQYF.

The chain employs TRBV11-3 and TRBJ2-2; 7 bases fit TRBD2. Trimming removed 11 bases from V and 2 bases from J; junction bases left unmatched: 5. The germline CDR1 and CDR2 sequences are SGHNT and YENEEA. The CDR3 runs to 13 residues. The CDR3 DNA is TGTGCCGGAACTAGCGACAACACCGGGGAGCTGTTTTTT. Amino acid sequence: CAGTSDNTGELFF. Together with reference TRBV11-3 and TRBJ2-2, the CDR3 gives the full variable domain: EAGVVQSPRYKIIEKKQPVAFWCNPISGHNTLYWYLQNLGQGPELLIRYENEEAVDDSQLPKDRFSAERLKGVDSTLKIQPAELGDSAVYLCAGTSDNTGELFFGEGSRLTVL.

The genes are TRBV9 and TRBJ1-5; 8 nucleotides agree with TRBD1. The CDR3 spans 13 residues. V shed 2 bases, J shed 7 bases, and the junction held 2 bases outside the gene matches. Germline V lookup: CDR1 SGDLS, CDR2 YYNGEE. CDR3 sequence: CASSVTGAQPQHF. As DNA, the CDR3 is TGTGCCAGCAGCGTGACAGGGGCCCAGCCCCAGCATTTT.

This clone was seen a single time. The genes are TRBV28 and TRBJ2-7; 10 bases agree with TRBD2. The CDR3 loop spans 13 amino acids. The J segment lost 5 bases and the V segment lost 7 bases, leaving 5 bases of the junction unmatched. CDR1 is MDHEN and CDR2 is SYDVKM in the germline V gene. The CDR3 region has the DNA TGTGCCAGCAATCCTAGCGGGAGTAACGAGCAGTACTTC. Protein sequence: CASNPSGSNEQYF.

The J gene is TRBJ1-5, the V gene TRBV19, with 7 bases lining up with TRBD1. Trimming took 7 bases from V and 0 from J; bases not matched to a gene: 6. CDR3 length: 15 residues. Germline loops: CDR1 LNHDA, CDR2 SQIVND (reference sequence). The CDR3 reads CASTDRPLSNQPQHF. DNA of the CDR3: TGTGCCAGTACGGACAGGCCACTTAGCAATCAGCCCCAGCATTTT.

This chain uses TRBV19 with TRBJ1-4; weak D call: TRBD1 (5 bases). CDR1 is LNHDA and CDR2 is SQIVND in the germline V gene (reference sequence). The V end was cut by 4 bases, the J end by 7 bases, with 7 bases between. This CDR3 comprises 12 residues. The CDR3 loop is CASSTRVEKLFF. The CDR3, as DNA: TGTGCCAGTAGTACCAGGGTTGAAAAACTGTTTTTT.

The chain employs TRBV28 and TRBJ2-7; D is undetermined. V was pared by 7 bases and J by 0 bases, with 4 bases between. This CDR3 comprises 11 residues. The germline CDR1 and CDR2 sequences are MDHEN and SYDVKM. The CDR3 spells CASTSSYEQYF. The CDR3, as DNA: TGTGCCAGCACTAGCTCCTACGAGCAGTACTTC.

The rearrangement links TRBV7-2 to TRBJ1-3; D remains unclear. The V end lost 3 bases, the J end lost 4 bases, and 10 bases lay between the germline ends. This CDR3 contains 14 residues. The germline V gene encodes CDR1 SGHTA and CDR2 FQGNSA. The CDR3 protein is CASSFTVQGNTIYF. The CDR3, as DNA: TGTGCCAGCAGCTTTACAGTTCAGGGAAACACCATATATTTT.

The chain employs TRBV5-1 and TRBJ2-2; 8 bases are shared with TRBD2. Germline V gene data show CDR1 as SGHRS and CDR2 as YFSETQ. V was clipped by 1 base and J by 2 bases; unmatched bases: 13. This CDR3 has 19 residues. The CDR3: CASSLILAGRSGNTGELFF. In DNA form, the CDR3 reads TGCGCCAGCAGCTTGATCTTAGCGGGACGTTCGGGTAACACCGGGGAGCTGTTTTTT.

The DNA of the CDR3 is TGTGCCAGCAGTCTAGCGCTGGAGACCCAGTACTTC. It is translated as CASSLALETQYF. The chain combines TRBV6-6 with TRBJ2-5, with D possibly matching TRBD2 (6 bases). The germline CDR1 and CDR2 sequences are MNHNY and SVGAGI (reference sequence). The CDR3 runs 12 residues. V shed 5 bases and J shed 5 bases, with 9 bases lying between them.

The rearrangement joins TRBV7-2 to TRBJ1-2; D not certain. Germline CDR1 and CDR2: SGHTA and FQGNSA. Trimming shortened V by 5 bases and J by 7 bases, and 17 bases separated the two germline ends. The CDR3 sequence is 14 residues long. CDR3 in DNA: TGTGCCAGCAGCCCGCCGGGGTTTGGTCGTGGCTACACCTTC. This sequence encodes CASSPPGFGRGYTF.

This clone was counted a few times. Here the CDR3 DNA reads TGTGCCAGCAGATCGGACAGGGATGGCTACACCTTC. It specifies CASRSDRDGYTF. The genes are TRBV28 and TRBJ1-2; TRBD1 matches at 8 bases. The junction had 3 bases not matched to a gene; V was cut back by 6 bases and J by 6 bases. The germline CDR1 and CDR2 sequences are MDHEN and SYDVKM. This CDR3 is built from 12 residues.

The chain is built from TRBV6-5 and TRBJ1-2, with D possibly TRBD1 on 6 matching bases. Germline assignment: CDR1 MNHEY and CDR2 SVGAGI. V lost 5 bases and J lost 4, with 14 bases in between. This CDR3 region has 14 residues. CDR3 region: CASSTRDTSYGYTF. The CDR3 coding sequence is TGTGCCAGCAGTACCCGGGACACCTCCTATGGCTACACCTTC.

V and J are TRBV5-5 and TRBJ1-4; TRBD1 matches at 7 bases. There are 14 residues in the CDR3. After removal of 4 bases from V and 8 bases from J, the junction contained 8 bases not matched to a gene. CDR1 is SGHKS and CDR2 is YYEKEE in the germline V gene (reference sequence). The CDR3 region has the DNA TGTGCCAGCAGCGAATTGACAGGGCGCGAAAAACTGTTTTTT. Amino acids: CASSELTGREKLFF.

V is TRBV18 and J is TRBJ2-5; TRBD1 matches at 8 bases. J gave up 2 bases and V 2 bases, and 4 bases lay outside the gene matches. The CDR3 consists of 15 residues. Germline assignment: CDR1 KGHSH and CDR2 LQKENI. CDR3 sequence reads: CASSPWTGLQETQYF. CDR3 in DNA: TGTGCCAGCTCACCATGGACAGGGTTACAAGAGACCCAGTACTTC.

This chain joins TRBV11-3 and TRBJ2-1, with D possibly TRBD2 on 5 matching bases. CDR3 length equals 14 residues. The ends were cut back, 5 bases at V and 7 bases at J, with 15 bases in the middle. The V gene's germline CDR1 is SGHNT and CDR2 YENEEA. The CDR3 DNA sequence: TGTGCCAGCAGCGTACTAGTATCGGGGAATGAGCAGTTCTTC. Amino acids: CASSVLVSGNEQFF.